This T cell receptor beta chain was sequenced in a study of Tregs in tolerant kidney transplant recipients. Overall study results and limits: Expanding Tregs on activated donor B cells appeared to best identify donor-specific TCRbeta clones. Validation in larger populations is needed because few patients were studied. Biological reproducibility was not directly addressed, but technical replication error appeared minimal.

The CDR3 totals 13 residues. Trimming removed 4 bases at V and 2 bases at J, with 9 bases between. Germline loops: CDR1 MNHNY, CDR2 SVGAGI (reference sequence). Clones were sequenced by immunoSEQ multiplex PCR, and TCRdb holds only the in-frame ones, with some missing. The sample lists 68,000 or so clones; 84% were seen once. CD4+CD25+CD127- Tregs, CD4+CD25- non-Tregs, CD4 and CD8 cells were sorted. As for this clone: Its target is unknown.

The chain carries TRBV6-6 and TRBJ2-7; D gene unclear. Input material: CD4+ T cells from blood. The TCR sequence derives from a human donor in good health. The CDR3 region is CASSFHGAYEQYF. In DNA, the CDR3 is TGTGCCAGCAGTTTTCACGGTGCCTACGAGCAGTACTTC.